This passage covers 5 T cell receptor beta chains from one sample sequenced in a study of OX40 agonist ivuxolimab in advanced cancers. Only in-frame clones appear in the TCRdb table, and some are missing; sequencing was by immunoSEQ multiplex PCR. Of 50,000 to 60,000 clones listed, about 85% are singletons. Sequenced material: CD4+ or CD8+ T cells sorted from blood, taken in a trial of the OX40 agonist ivuxolimab. All receptors come from an adult with an advanced solid tumor such as melanoma, head and neck, liver or kidney cancer.

The rearrangement links TRBV5-1 to TRBJ2-3; 14 nucleotides agree with TRBD2. From germline, CDR1 is SGHRS and CDR2 YFSETQ. J gave up 5 bases and V 4 bases, and 6 bases lay outside the gene matches. CDR3 length: 16 residues. The CDR3 reads CASSLGLAGEVDTQYF. In nucleotides, the CDR3 is TGCGCCAGCAGCCTGGGACTAGCGGGAGAGGTAGATACGCAGTATTTT.

This clone was seen only once. V and J are TRBV7-2 and TRBJ1-1; no definite D call. The germline CDR1 and CDR2 sequences are SGHTA and FQGNSA. The CDR3 consists of 14 residues. Trimming cost V 1 base and J 0 bases, with 6 bases left between them. DNA of the CDR3: TGTGCCAGCAGCTTAGATATAGTGAACACTGAAGCTTTCTTT. Translated: CASSLDIVNTEAFF.

This rearrangement joins TRBV15 to TRBJ1-1; the match to TRBD1 covers 10 bases. The CDR3 length is 15 residues. Germline CDR1 LNHNV, CDR2 YYDKDF (reference sequence). J lost 1 base, V lost 5 bases, and 4 bases had no gene match. The chain's CDR3 is CATSGDRGANTEAFF. The CDR3 nucleotides read TGTGCCACCAGCGGGGACAGGGGCGCGAACACTGAAGCTTTCTTT.

The chain carries TRBV28 and TRBJ1-5; 8 bases line up with TRBD1. V gave up 8 bases and J gave up 11 bases; unmatched junction bases: 11. Germline CDR1 and CDR2: MDHEN and SYDVKM. CDR3 length: 13 amino acids. DNA of the CDR3: TGTGCCAGCGAAACCGGCAACAGGGGGGCCCAGCATTTT. This gives the protein CASETGNRGAQHF.

This clone was counted once. V and J are TRBV12-5 and TRBJ1-1, with 7 bases identical to TRBD1. CDR3 size: 15 residues. Germline V gene lookup returns CDR1 LGHNT and CDR2 FRNRAP. J gave up 1 base and V 4 bases, and 6 bases lay outside the gene matches. CDR3 sequence reads: CASGWTGQENTEAFF. In nucleotides, the CDR3 is TGTGCTAGTGGTTGGACCGGACAGGAGAACACTGAAGCTTTCTTT.